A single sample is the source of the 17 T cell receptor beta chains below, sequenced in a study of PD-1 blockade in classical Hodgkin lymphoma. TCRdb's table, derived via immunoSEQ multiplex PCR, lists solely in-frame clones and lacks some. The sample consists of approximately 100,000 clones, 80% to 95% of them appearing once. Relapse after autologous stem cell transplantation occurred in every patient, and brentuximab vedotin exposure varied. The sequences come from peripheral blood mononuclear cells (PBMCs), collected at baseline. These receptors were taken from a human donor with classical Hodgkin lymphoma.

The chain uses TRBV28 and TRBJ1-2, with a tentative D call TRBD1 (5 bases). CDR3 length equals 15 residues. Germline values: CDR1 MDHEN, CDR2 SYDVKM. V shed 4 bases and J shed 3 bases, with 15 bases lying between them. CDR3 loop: CASSSPRGGHYGYTF. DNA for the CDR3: TGTGCCAGCAGTTCCCCTCGGGGGGGACACTATGGCTACACCTTC.

The CDR3, as DNA: TGTGCCAGCAGCCTATCAGAGGCTATGGAAAAACTGTTTTTT. Translated, it gives CASSLSEAMEKLFF. This chain joins TRBV5-6 and TRBJ1-4; D is uncertain. The CDR3 runs 14 residues. Germline lookup yields CDR1 SGHDT and CDR2 YYEEEE. Trimming cost V 4 bases and J 8 bases, with 15 bases left between them.

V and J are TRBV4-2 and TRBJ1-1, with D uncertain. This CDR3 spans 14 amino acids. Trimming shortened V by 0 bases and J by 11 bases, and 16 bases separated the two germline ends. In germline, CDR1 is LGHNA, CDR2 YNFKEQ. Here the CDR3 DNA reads TGTGCCAGCAGCCAAGATAAGGCGCGGAGGGCGGCTTTCTTT. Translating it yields CASSQDKARRAAFF.

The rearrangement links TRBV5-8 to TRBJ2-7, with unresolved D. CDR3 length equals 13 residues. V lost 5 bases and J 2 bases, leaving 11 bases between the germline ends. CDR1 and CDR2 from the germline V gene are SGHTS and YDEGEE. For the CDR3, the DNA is TGTGCCAGCAGGGGTCGTTTAGCCTACGAGCAGTACTTC. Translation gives CASRGRLAYEQYF.

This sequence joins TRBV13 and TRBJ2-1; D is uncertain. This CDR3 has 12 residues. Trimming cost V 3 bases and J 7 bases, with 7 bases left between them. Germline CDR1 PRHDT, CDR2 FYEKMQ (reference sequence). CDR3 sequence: CASSFGVNEQFF. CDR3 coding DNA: TGTGCCAGCAGCTTCGGCGTGAATGAGCAGTTCTTC.

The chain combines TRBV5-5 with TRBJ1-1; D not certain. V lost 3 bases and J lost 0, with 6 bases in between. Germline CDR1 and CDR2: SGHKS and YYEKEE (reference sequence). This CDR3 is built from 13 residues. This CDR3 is CASSSLMNTEAFF. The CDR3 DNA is TGTGCCAGCAGCTCATTAATGAACACTGAAGCTTTCTTT.

CDR3 sequence reads: CASKGRVDEQFF. CDR3 nucleotides: TGTGCCAGCAAAGGGAGAGTCGATGAGCAGTTCTTC. J is TRBJ2-1 and V is TRBV28; TRBD2 is a possible D gene (5 bases). CDR1 and CDR2 (germline): MDHEN, SYDVKM. The CDR3 runs 12 residues. Trimming removed 7 bases from V and 8 bases from J, with 12 bases in between.

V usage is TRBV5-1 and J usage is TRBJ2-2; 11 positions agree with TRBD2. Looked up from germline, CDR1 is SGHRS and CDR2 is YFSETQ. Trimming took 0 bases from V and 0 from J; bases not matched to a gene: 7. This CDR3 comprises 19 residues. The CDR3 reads CASSLEGGLAVANTGELFF. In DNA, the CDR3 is TGCGCCAGCAGCTTGGAGGGGGGACTAGCGGTCGCGAACACCGGGGAGCTGTTTTTT. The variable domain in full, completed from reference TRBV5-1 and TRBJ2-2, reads KAGVTQTPRYLIKTRGQQVTLSCSPISGHRSVSWYQQTPGQGLQFLFEYFSETQRNKGNFPGRFSGRQFSNSRSEMNVSTLELGDSALYLCASSLEGGLAVANTGELFFGEGSRLTVL.

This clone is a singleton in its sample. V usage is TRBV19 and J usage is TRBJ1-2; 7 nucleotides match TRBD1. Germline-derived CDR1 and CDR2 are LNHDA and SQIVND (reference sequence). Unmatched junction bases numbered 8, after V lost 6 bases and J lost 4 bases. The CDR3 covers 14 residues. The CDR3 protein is CASSETGAPYGYTF. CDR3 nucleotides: TGTGCCAGTAGCGAAACAGGGGCGCCCTATGGCTACACCTTC.

The CDR3 region is CASTRRDRGAEAFF. The CDR3 nucleotides are TGTGCCAGCACTCGACGGGACAGGGGCGCTGAAGCTTTCTTT. The chain couples TRBV6-5 to TRBJ1-1, with TRBD1 matching 10 bases. The J segment lost 6 bases and the V segment lost 7 bases, leaving 8 bases of the junction unmatched. Germline V gene data show CDR1 as MNHEY and CDR2 as SVGAGI. This CDR3 has 14 amino acids.

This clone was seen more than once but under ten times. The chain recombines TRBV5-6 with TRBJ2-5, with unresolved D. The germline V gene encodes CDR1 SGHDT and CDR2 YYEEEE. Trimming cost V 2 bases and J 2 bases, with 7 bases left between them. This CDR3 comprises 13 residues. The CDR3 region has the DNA TGTGCCAGCAGCTTAATCGGACAAGAGACCCAGTACTTC. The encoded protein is CASSLIGQETQYF.

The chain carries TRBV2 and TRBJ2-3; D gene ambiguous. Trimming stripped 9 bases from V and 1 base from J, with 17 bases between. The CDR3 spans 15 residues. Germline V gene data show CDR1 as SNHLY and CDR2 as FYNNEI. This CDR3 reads CASRYSFMGTDTQYF. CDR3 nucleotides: TGTGCCAGTAGATACTCCTTTATGGGCACAGATACGCAGTATTTT.

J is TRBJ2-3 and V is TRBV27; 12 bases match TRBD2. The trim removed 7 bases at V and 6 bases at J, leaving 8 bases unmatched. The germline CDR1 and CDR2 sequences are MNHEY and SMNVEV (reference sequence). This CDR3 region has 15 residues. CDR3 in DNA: TGTGCCAGCACGTACAGACTAGCGGGGGTGGATACGCAGTATTTT. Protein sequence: CASTYRLAGVDTQYF.

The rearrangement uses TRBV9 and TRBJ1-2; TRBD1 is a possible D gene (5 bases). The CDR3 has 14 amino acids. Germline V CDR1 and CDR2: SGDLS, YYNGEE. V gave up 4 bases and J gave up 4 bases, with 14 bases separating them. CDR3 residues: CASSYTQGLYGYTF. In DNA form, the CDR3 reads TGTGCCAGCAGCTATACTCAGGGACTCTATGGCTACACCTTC.

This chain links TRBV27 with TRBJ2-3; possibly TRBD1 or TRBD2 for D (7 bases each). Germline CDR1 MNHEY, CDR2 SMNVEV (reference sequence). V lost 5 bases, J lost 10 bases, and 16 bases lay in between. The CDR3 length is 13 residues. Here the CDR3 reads CASSTPGGGSQYF. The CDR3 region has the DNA TGTGCCAGCAGTACCCCAGGGGGGGGGTCGCAGTATTTT.

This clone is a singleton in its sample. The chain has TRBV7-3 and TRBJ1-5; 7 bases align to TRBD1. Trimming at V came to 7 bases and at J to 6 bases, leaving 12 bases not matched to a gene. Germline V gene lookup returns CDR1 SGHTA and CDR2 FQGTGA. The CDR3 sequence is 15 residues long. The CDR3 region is CASTLHEGAGQPQHF. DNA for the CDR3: TGTGCCAGCACCCTTCACGAGGGGGCCGGTCAGCCCCAGCATTTT.

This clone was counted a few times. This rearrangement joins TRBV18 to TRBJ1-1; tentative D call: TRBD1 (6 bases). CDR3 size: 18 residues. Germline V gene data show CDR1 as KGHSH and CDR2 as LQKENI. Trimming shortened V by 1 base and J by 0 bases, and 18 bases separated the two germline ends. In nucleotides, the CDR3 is TGTGCCAGCTCACCACGGGGGGCTCGGACGACGATGAACACTGAAGCTTTCTTT. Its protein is CASSPRGARTTMNTEAFF.